These T cell receptor beta chains were read from a single sample in a study of blood T cell repertoires in COVID-19. Data came from immunoSEQ multiplex PCR; TCRdb stores just in-frame clones and leaves some out. The table records some 70,000 clones, 65% to 80% of them present only once. The sequenced sample was peripheral blood. Every receptor here comes from a woman between 50 and 59 years old with acute or convalescent COVID-19. CDR3s include the opening cysteine and the closing phenylalanine or tryptophan. D genes are given only for firm matches. Some rows mark clone size as missing; the rest say once, few, many or name a class of expanded clone.

TRBD1 TRBJ2-3 TRBV3-1/TRBV3-2 NA TGTGCCAGCAGCCAAGGGACAGGGGTAGATACGCAGTATTTT CASSQGTGVDTQYF
TRBD2 TRBJ2-1 TRBV5-1 NA TGCGCCAGCAGGCGGGGGGCTGACAATGAGCAGTTCTTC CASRRGADNEQFF
NA TRBJ1-6 TRBV18 NA TGTGCCAGCTCACCAGGCGGGGATTCACCCCTCCACTTT CASSPGGDSPLHF
TRBD2 TRBJ2-1 TRBV11-1 few TGTGCCAGCAGCCCCGGGACTAGCCCGTCCTACAATGAGCAGTTCTTC CASSPGTSPSYNEQFF
TRBD2 TRBJ2-4 TRBV28 NA TGTGCCAGCAGTCCACTCGGGGGGACTAGCGGGTGGGGTATGGCCAAAAACATTCAGTACTTC CASSPLGGTSGWGMAKNIQYF
TRBD2 TRBJ2-2 TRBV4-1 NA TGCGCCAGCAGCCATACTAGCGGGGGTTATACCGGGGAGCTGTTTTTT CASSHTSGGYTGELFF
NA TRBJ1-3 TRBV7-9 NA TGTGCCAGCATCCTAACCACTGGAAACACCATATATTTT CASILTTGNTIYF
NA TRBJ1-5 TRBV7-8 NA TGTGCCAGCAGCTTACGGGTAGCAAGCAATCAGCCCCAGCATTTT CASSLRVASNQPQHF
TRBD2 TRBJ2-3 TRBV4-1 once TGCGCCAGCAGCCAGTACAATGGACTAGCGGGCCACCTGGGAGATACGCAGTATTTT CASSQYNGLAGHLGDTQYF
TRBD2 TRBJ2-1 TRBV5-6 NA TGTGCCAGCAGCTTGGTACTAGCGGTCAATGAGCAGTTCTTC CASSLVLAVNEQFF
NA TRBJ2-1 TRBV21-1 NA TGTGCCAGCAGCTCGGACAAAAAGGGGAATGAGCAGTTCTTC CASSSDKKGNEQFF
TRBD1 TRBJ2-6 TRBV5-1 NA TGCGCCAGCAGCGAGTGGACAGGCGCTGGGGCCAACGTCCTGACTTTC CASSEWTGAGANVLTF
TRBD1 TRBJ1-2 TRBV11-2 NA TGTGCCAGCAGCCCAAATGACAGGGTCGACTATGGCTACACCTTC CASSPNDRVDYGYTF
NA TRBJ1-2 TRBV29-1 few TGCAGCGTTGCGTCAGGGCTCCCCTATGGCTACACCTTC CSVASGLPYGYTF
NA TRBJ2-7 TRBV7-9 NA TGTGCCAGCAGCACGTATACTGGGGGCTTCTCCTACGAGCAGTACTTC CASSTYTGGFSYEQYF
TRBD2 TRBJ2-1 TRBV15 NA TGTGCCACCAGCAACCGGGGGGACGGTACTGAGCAGTTCTTC CATSNRGDGTEQFF
NA TRBJ2-7 TRBV5-6 NA TGTGCCAGCAGCTTGGGCCATGGCCCCATCTACGAGCAGTACTTC CASSLGHGPIYEQYF
NA TRBJ2-3 TRBV18 once TGTGCCAGCTCACCCCGGTTGACAGATACGCAGTATTTT CASSPRLTDTQYF
TRBD1 TRBJ2-5 TRBV6-1 NA TGTGCCAGCACCCGACAGGGGGGTGGGCAAGAGACCCAGTACTTC CASTRQGGGQETQYF
TRBD1 TRBJ1-1 TRBV28 NA TGTGCCAGCAGTAACTCCGGGACAGTCTCCCTAAACACTGAAGCTTTCTTT CASSNSGTVSLNTEAFF
NA TRBJ1-2 TRBV6-6 NA TGTGCCAGCCGTCGAGGACAGCCTTACTATGGCTACACCTTC CASRRGQPYYGYTF
TRBD1 TRBJ1-1 TRBV13 NA TGTGCCAGCAGCCCCTGGGACAGGAACACTGAAGCTTTCTTT CASSPWDRNTEAFF
NA TRBJ2-7 TRBV6-5 NA TGTGCCAGCAGTCCCTCTTCATTGGGGGCGCAAGAGCAGTACTTC CASSPSSLGAQEQYF
NA TRBJ2-3 TRBV12-3/TRBV12-4 NA TGTGCCAGCAGGTCGGGGGGCGGAGATACGCAGTATTTT CASRSGGGDTQYF
TRBD2 TRBJ2-1 TRBV28 NA TGTGCCAGCAGCCCCACGTTGCGGGAGGTGTATGAGCAGTTCTTC CASSPTLREVYEQFF
NA TRBJ1-1 TRBV15 NA TGTGCCACCAGCAGAGATCGGGGCAGGGGCGCCGAAGCTTTCTTT CATSRDRGRGAEAFF
TRBD2 TRBJ2-3 TRBV18 NA TGTGCCAGCTCCCGGACTAGCGGGAGTTCAGATACGCAGTATTTT CASSRTSGSSDTQYF
TRBD1 TRBJ1-1 TRBV6-1 few TGTGCCAGCAGTGAAACAGGGGTGGCGGAGAAAGCTTTCTTT CASSETGVAEKAFF
TRBD1 TRBJ1-1 TRBV4-3 NA TGCGCCAGCAGCCGAGAGGGACAGTCGAACACTGAAGCTTTCTTT CASSREGQSNTEAFF
NA TRBJ2-1 TRBV12-3/TRBV12-4 NA TGTGCCAGCAGCTGGGCTTTGTATGAGCAGTTCTTC CASSWALYEQFF
TRBD1 TRBJ1-6 TRBV5-1 NA TGCGCCAGCAGCAGGGGGCTTATCGATAATTCACCCCTCCACTTT CASSRGLIDNSPLHF
NA TRBJ2-3 TRBV2 NA TGTGCCAGCAGTGCCAACGGCCCGGGAGATACGCAGTATTTT CASSANGPGDTQYF
NA TRBJ2-1 TRBV30 NA TGTGCCTGGTCGGCCGGGGGCGGGGGACACGATGAGCAGTTCTTC CAWSAGGGGHDEQFF
TRBD2 TRBJ2-5 TRBV6-2/TRBV6-3 NA TGTGCCAGCAGTTCCCCAACCCTCGGGACTAGCAGAGAGACCCAGTACTTC CASSSPTLGTSRETQYF
TRBD2 TRBJ2-1 TRBV18 few TGTGCCAGCTCACGGATGGGGCTAGCGGGAAGGAATGAGCAGTTCTTC CASSRMGLAGRNEQFF
TRBD1 TRBJ2-1 TRBV25-1 few TGTGCCAGCACAGGACAGGCCCACAATGAGCAGTTCTTC CASTGQAHNEQFF
NA TRBJ2-2 TRBV10-1 NA TGCGCCAGCAGTGAGTCAGGGGGATCACTCACCGGGGAGCTGTTTTTT CASSESGGSLTGELFF
TRBD1 TRBJ1-2 TRBV6-7 few TGTGCCAGCAGTTACTCGTGGACAGGGAACTATGGCTACACCTTC CASSYSWTGNYGYTF
NA TRBJ2-2 TRBV18 few TGTGCCAGCTTCCCGGGACAAATGAACACCGGGGAGCTGTTTTTT CASFPGQMNTGELFF
NA TRBJ1-3 TRBV7-2 NA TGTGCCAGCAGCTTAGCGGGGGGAATTGGAAACACCATATATTTT CASSLAGGIGNTIYF
NA TRBJ2-1 TRBV10-3 NA TGTGCCATCAGTGTACAGGGAAACAATGAGCAGTTCTTC CAISVQGNNEQFF
NA TRBJ1-5 TRBV4-2 NA TGTGCCAGCAGCCAAAGTCTACTTGGCAATCAGCCCCAGCATTTT CASSQSLLGNQPQHF
NA TRBJ1-1 TRBV6-4 NA TGTGCCAGCAGTGAGGAAGAGGACACTGAAGCTTTCTTT CASSEEEDTEAFF
TRBD2 TRBJ2-1 TRBV7-2 NA TGTGCCAGCAGCGCGGGACTAGCGGGATACAATGAGCAGTTCTTC CASSAGLAGYNEQFF
NA TRBJ1-1 TRBV5-5 few TGTGCCAGCAGCTTCCCGGGGAGAGATGAAGCTTTCTTT CASSFPGRDEAFF
TRBD1 TRBJ1-5 TRBV27 NA TGTGCCAGCAGTATACGACAGGGTGGCGGACCCCAGCATTTT CASSIRQGGGPQHF